The 5 T cell receptor beta chains in this list originate from one sample, sequenced in a study of PD-1 blockade in classical Hodgkin lymphoma. Profiled with immunoSEQ multiplex PCR; TCRdb holds only in-frame clones, not every one. This sample has approximately 100,000 clones, with around nine tenths found just once. All patients relapsed after autologous stem cell transplantation, and brentuximab vedotin exposure varied. The specimen comprised peripheral blood mononuclear cells (PBMCs), sampled before the second cycle of nivolumab. The receptors stem from a human donor with classical Hodgkin lymphoma.

As regards this clone: The conserved phenylalanine or tryptophan is not found at the CDR3 terminus, so this likely reflects a read error. This chain links TRBV2 with TRBJ1-2; D not resolved. This CDR3 is built from 10 residues. Germline V gives CDR1 SNHLY, CDR2 FYNNEI. V lost 6 bases and J lost 4, with 3 bases in between. CDR3 in amino acids: CASRGYGYTL. The CDR3 DNA reads as TGTGCCAGCAGGGGCTATGGCTACACCCTC.

This clone came up once. This chain's CDR3 is CASRPDGNQPQHF. The CDR3 DNA sequence: TGTGCCAGCCGGCCCGACGGGAATCAGCCCCAGCATTTT. This chain uses TRBV6-5 with TRBJ1-5; D ambiguous. This CDR3 region has 13 residues. Trimming removed 8 bases at V and 4 bases at J, with 12 bases between. The germline gives CDR1 MNHEY, CDR2 SVGAGI.

Only a few counts were recorded for this clone. The V and J genes are TRBV28 and TRBJ2-7; D is ambiguous. Germline values: CDR1 MDHEN, CDR2 SYDVKM. CDR3 length equals 13 residues. V lost 2 bases and J lost 3, with 8 bases in between. CDR3 in DNA: TGTGCCAGCAGTTTAGGGCTAGTCTACGAGCAGTACTTC. Translated, it gives CASSLGLVYEQYF. The complete variable domain, with remaining parts taken from reference TRBV28 and TRBJ2-7, reads DVKVTQSSRYLVKRTGEKVFLECVQDMDHENMFWYRQDPGLGLRLIYFSYDVKMKEKGDIPEGYSVSREKKERFSLILESASTNQTSMYLCASSLGLVYEQYFGPGTRLTVT.

V and J are TRBV7-8 and TRBJ1-3; tentatively, D is TRBD1 (6 bases). Germline CDR1 SGHVS, CDR2 FQNEAQ. Trimming removed 5 bases from V and 0 bases from J, with 14 bases in between. This CDR3 region has 16 residues. CDR3 sequence reads: CASSRSGHHSGNTIYF. Here the CDR3 DNA reads TGTGCCAGCAGCCGATCGGGACACCACTCTGGAAACACCATATATTTT.

This clone appeared once. The chain recombines TRBV7-6 with TRBJ2-7; 11 nucleotides line up with TRBD1. The CDR3 is 15 amino acids. The V and J ends lost 1 base and 5 bases, in that order; junction bases with no gene match: 4. Germline V gene sequence: CDR1 SGHVS, CDR2 FNYEAQ. The CDR3 DNA follows: TGTGCCAGCAGCTTAGTGGACAGGGGGCAAAACGAGCAGTACTTC. This translates into CASSLVDRGQNEQYF.